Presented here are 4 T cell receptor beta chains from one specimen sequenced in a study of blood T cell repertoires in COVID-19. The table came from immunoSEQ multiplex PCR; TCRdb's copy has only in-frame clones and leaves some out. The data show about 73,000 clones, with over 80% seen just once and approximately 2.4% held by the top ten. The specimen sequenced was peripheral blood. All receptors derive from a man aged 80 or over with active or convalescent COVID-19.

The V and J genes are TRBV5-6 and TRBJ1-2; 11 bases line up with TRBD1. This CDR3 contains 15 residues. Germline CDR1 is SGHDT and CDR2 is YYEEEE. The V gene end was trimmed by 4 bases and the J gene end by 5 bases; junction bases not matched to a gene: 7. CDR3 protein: CASSRDGQGAYGYTF. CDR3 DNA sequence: TGTGCCAGCAGCCGAGACGGACAGGGGGCGTATGGCTACACCTTC.

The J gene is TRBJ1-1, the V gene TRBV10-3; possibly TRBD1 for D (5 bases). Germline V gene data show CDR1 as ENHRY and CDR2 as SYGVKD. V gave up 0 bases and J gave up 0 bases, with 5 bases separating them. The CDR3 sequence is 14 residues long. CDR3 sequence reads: CAISESQVNTEAFF. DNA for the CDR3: TGTGCCATCAGTGAGTCACAGGTGAACACTGAAGCTTTCTTT.

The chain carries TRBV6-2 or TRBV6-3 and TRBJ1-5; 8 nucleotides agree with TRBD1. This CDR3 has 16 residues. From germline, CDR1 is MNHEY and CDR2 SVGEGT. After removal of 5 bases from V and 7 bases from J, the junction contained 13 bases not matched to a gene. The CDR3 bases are TGTGCCAGCAGTCGCCCCGGACAGGGCGCTGGCCAGCCCCAGCATTTT. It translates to CASSRPGQGAGQPQHF.

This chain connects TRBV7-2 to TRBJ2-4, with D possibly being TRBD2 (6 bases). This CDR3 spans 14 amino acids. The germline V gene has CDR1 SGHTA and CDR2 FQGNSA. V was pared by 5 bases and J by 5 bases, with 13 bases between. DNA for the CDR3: TGTGCCAGCAGCCCCGCGCGGGGCCAAAACATTCAGTACTTC. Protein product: CASSPARGQNIQYF.